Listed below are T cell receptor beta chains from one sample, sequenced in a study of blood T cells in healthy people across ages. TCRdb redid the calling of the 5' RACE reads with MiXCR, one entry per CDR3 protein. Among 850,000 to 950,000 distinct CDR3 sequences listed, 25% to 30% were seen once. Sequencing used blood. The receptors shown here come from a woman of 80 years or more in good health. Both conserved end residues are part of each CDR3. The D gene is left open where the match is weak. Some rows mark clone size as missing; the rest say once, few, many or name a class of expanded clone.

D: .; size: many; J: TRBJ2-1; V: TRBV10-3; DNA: TGTGCCATCAGTGAGCGGGACTCCTACAATGAGCAGTTCTTC; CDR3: CAISERDSYNEQFF
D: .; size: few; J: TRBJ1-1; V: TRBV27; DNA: TGTGCCAGCAGTCTAACGCCAAGACAGGACACTGAAGCTTTCTTT; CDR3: CASSLTPRQDTEAFF
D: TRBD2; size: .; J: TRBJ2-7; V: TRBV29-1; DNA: TGCAGCGTGAGTAGCGGGGGGGCCTTAGAGCAGTACTTC; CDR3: CSVSSGGALEQYF
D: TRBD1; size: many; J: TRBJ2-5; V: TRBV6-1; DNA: TGTGCCAGCAGTGATGTGGACAGGGAAGAGACCCAGTACTTC; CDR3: CASSDVDREETQYF
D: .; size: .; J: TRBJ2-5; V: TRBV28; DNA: TGTGCCAGCAGTCCCCCGCTCCCGGGGGCGGGAGAGACCCAGTACTTC; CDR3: CASSPPLPGAGETQYF
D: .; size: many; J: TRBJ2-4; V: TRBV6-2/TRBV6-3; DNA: TGTGCCAGCGGAGGGGGGGTTATGGCCAAAAACATTCAGTACTTC; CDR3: CASGGGVMAKNIQYF
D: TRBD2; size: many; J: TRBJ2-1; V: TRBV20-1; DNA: TGCAGTGCTAGAGATCGGGGTTTGGGGCCTAGCGGAGACAATGAGCAGTTCTTC; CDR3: CSARDRGLGPSGDNEQFF
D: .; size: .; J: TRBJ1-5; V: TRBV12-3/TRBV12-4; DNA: TGTGCCAGCAGTTCAGCAGGGTATAGCAATCAGCCCCAGCATTTT; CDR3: CASSSAGYSNQPQHF
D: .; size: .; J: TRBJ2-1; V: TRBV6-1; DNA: TGTGCCAGCAGTGCCATACAGCGAAACTCCTGCAATGAGCAGTTCTTC; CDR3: CASSAIQRNSCNEQFF
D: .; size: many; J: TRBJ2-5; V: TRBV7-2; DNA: TGTGCCAGCAGCCCGCGAACCGACGGTACCCATGGGACCCAGTACTTC; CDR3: CASSPRTDGTHGTQYF
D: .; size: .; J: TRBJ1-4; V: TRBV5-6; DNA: TGTGCCAGCAGCGCACAGGGTGGGGCGGTGGGAAAACTGTTTTTT; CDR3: CASSAQGGAVGKLFF
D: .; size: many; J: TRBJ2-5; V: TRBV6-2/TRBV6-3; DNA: TGTGCCAGTTCTAAGGGGGTCGGGACCCAGTACTTC; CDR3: CASSKGVGTQYF
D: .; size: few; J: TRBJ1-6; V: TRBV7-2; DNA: TGTGCCAGCAGCTTAGCAGGAACCTATAATTCACCCCTCCACTTT; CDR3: CASSLAGTYNSPLHF
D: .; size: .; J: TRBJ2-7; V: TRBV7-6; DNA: TGTGCCAGCAGCTCTCGGGACGAAGGCTACGAGCAGTACTTC; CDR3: CASSSRDEGYEQYF
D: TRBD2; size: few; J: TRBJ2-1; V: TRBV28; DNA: TGTGCCAGCAGTTTGGGCGGGAGATACAATGAGCAGTTCTTC; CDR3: CASSLGGRYNEQFF
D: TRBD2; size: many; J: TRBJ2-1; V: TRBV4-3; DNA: TGCGCCAGCAGCCAAGTGGTCGGGGGGGCCACCCCCAATGAGCAGTTCTTC; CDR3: CASSQVVGGATPNEQFF
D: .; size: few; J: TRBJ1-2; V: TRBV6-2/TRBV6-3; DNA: TGTGCCAGCAGCTTAAAAGAAGGCGGCGGCTACACCTTC; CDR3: CASSLKEGGGYTF
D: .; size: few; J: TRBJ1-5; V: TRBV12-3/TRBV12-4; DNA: TGTGCCAGCAGCTCCTGGCGCACGGGGGTGGAGGGCAATCGGCCCCAGCATTTT; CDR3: CASSSWRTGVEGNRPQHF
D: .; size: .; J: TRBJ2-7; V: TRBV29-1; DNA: TGCAGCGTAGTGGACAGCACCTACGAGCAGTACTTC; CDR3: CSVVDSTYEQYF
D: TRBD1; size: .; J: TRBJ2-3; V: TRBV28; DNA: TGTGCCAGCCGCACGACAGGGGGCACAGATACGCAGTATTTT; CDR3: CASRTTGGTDTQYF
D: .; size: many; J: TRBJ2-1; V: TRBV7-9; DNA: TGTGCCAGCAGCTTAAAGAGCGTCGATGAGCAGTTCTTC; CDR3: CASSLKSVDEQFF
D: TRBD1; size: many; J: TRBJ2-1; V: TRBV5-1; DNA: TGCGCCAGCAGCTACGACAGGGTTGCCTACAATGAGCAGTTCTTC; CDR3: CASSYDRVAYNEQFF
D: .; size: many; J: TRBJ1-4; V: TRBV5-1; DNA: TGCGCCAGCAGCTTAGGCCAACAGGGCCATGCTGAAAAACTGTTTTTT; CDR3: CASSLGQQGHAEKLFF
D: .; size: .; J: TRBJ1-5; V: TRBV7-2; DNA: TGTGCCAGCAGCCCGGTCAATCAGCTCCAGCATTTT; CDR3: CASSPVNQLQHF
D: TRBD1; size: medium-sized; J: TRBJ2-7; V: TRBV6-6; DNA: TGTGCCAGCAGCCGAGGACAGGGGTTTGATTACGAGCAGTACTTC; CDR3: CASSRGQGFDYEQYF
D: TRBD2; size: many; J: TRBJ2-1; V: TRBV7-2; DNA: TGTGCCAGCAGTAAAGCTCGCGGGACTAGTTACAATGAGCAGTTCTTC; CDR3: CASSKARGTSYNEQFF
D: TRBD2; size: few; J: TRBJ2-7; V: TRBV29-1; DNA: TGCAGCGTCGCCCATAGCGGGGGGGGACGCAATGAGCAGTACTTC; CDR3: CSVAHSGGGRNEQYF
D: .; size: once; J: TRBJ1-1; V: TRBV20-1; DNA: TGCAGTGCTGGAGTTTCAGGGGTGAACACTGAAGCTTTCTTT; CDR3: CSAGVSGVNTEAFF
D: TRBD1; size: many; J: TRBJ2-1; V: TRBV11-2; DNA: TGTGCCAGCAGCTTAAACAGGGGCAATGAGCAGTTCTTC; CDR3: CASSLNRGNEQFF
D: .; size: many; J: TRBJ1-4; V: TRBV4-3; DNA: TGCGCCAGCAGCCAAGATTTAGCGGGTAAAGCTAATGAAAAACTGTTTTTT; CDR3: CASSQDLAGKANEKLFF
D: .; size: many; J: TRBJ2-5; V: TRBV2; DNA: TGTGCCAGCAGTGGGGTTACGGGAACGGAGACCCAGTACTTC; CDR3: CASSGVTGTETQYF
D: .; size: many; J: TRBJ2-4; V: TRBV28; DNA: TGTGCCAGCAGTTTAGTGGGAATACTAGCCAAAAACATTCAGTACTTC; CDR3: CASSLVGILAKNIQYF
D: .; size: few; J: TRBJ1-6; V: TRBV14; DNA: TGTGCCAGCAGCTACAGGGTGGGGAATTCACCCCTCCACTTT; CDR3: CASSYRVGNSPLHF